Presented here are 5 T cell receptor beta chains from one specimen sequenced in a study of T-cell reconstitution after alpha-beta-depleted transplantation in children. Unique molecular identifiers featured in how the TCRbeta library was prepared. Via MiXCR, TCRdb re-called the PCR reads, giving one row per CDR3 protein. The sample has approximately 210,000 distinct CDR3 sequences, approximately 15% seen once. The material was PBMCs, mostly from graft donor cells, obtained 360 days after TCRalphabeta/CD19-depleted stem cell transplant. These receptors all come from a male patient aged 2-15 years who had a stem cell transplant for acute lymphoblastic leukemia, so the T cells may come from the graft donor.

The rearrangement joins TRBV28 to TRBJ1-3; possible D gene TRBD1, 5 bases. The CDR3 covers 15 residues. Germline V gene lookup returns CDR1 MDHEN and CDR2 SYDVKM. The germline V and J ends were trimmed by 7 bases and 2 bases, with 15 bases remaining between them. The DNA for the CDR3 is TGTGCCAGCAAAAAAAGGGGTGGCCCTGGAAACACCATATATTTT. Protein product: CASKKRGGPGNTIYF.

This clonotype was seen ten or more times. CDR3 DNA: TGTGCCAGCAGCCAACAACTCGGGGACCTAGGGGAGCAGTACTTC. Translation: CASSQQLGDLGEQYF. The genes are TRBV6-2 or TRBV6-3 and TRBJ2-7; either TRBD1 or TRBD2 may supply D (5 bases each). V lost 6 bases to trimming and J lost 7 bases, with 22 bases between them. Germline-derived CDR1 and CDR2 are MNHEY and SVGEGT. This CDR3 contains 15 residues.

The chain carries TRBV5-1 and TRBJ2-7, with a weak D call TRBD2 (6 bases). Trimming took off 4 bases at V and 3 bases at J, with 8 bases between the two ends. There are 12 residues in the CDR3. Germline V gene sequence: CDR1 SGHRS, CDR2 YFSETQ. The CDR3 DNA reads TGCGCCAGCAGCCGGGACTTCTACGAGCAGTACTTC. Translated: CASSRDFYEQYF.

This clonotype was recorded at least ten times. The CDR3 nucleotides are TGCGCCAGCAGCCAAGATCTTGGCGAAGAGACCCAGTACTTC. Residues: CASSQDLGEETQYF. The chain employs TRBV4-3 and TRBJ2-5, with no clear D. V shed 0 bases and J shed 3 bases, with 8 bases lying between them. The germline gives CDR1 LGHNA, CDR2 YSLEER. The CDR3 is 14 residues long.

This clonotype was counted a few times. The rearrangement links TRBV3-1 to TRBJ2-7; 7 bases are a match to TRBD1. The CDR3 runs 14 residues. The V segment lost 1 base and the J segment 8 bases; nucleotides outside the gene matches: 8. CDR1 and CDR2 from the germline V gene are LGHDT and YNNKEL (reference sequence). DNA for the CDR3: TGTGCCAGCAGCCAAGTGGATCAGGGGGACAAGCAGTACTTC. Its protein product is CASSQVDQGDKQYF.